These 15 T cell receptor beta chains were all obtained from the same sample, sequenced in a study of CD8+CD57+ T cells in acquired aplastic anemia. TCR beta VDJ and CDR3 were profiled, and genomic DNA was the template. From the reads, TCRdb called clonotypes with MiXCR, one entry per CDR3 protein. The sample carries 50,000 to 70,000 distinct CDR3 sequences, less than 65% recorded once. Input material: sorted CD4+, CD8+, or CD8+CD57+ T cells (not recorded which) from PBMCs. These receptors all come from a human donor in good health, serving as a control.

There are many counts of this clonotype. V and J are TRBV19 and TRBJ1-3, with 7 bases aligning to TRBD1. The V gene's germline CDR1 is LNHDA and CDR2 SQIVND (reference sequence). J lost 2 bases, V lost 5 bases, and 9 bases had no gene match. The CDR3 is made up of 16 amino acids. The CDR3 sequence: CASSPWTGSAGNTIYF. The CDR3 region has the DNA TGTGCCAGTAGTCCCTGGACAGGTAGTGCTGGAAACACCATATATTTT.

This clonotype occurred a few times. The chain recombines TRBV2 with TRBJ2-7, with D possibly TRBD2 on 6 matching bases. The length of the CDR3 is 15 residues. V was clipped by 4 bases and J by 2 bases, with 15 bases between them. Germline CDR1 and CDR2: SNHLY and FYNNEI. The CDR3: CASSVWRSGAYEQYF. In DNA, the CDR3 is TGTGCCAGCAGTGTCTGGCGTTCGGGGGCCTACGAGCAGTACTTC.

The chain has TRBV28 and TRBJ2-1; D is perhaps TRBD2 (5 bases). Per the germline V gene, CDR1 is MDHEN and CDR2 is SYDVKM. This CDR3 is built from 15 residues. Trimming removed 1 base from V and 1 base from J, with 8 bases in between. Written as DNA, the CDR3 is TGTGCCAGCAGTTTATTCGGGGATTCCTACAATGAGCAGTTCTTC. Its translation: CASSLFGDSYNEQFF.

This clonotype showed up just a few times. V and J are TRBV6-1 and TRBJ2-1, with 9 bases fitting TRBD1. V was pared by 5 bases and J by 1 base, with 6 bases of the junction left unmatched. This CDR3 contains 16 residues. Germline V gene data show CDR1 as MNHNS and CDR2 as SASEGT. CDR3 DNA: TGTGCCAGCAGTAGACAGGGGGGGGGGTCCTACAATGAGCAGTTCTTC. Residues: CASSRQGGGSYNEQFF.

V and J are TRBV20-1 and TRBJ1-6; 9 bases agree with TRBD1. The CDR3 contains 14 residues. Germline loops: CDR1 DFQATT, CDR2 SNEGSKA (reference sequence). The V gene end was trimmed by 1 base and the J gene end by 8 bases; junction bases not matched to a gene: 3. DNA for the CDR3: TGCAGTGCTAGAGTCCGGGACAGGGATTCACCCCTCCACTTT. Translated, it gives CSARVRDRDSPLHF.

This clonotype is medium-sized in the sample. This chain connects TRBV7-8 to TRBJ1-4; D not certain. CDR3 length equals 13 residues. Germline assignment: CDR1 SGHVS and CDR2 FQNEAQ. Trimming cost V 2 bases and J 8 bases, with 9 bases left between them. As DNA, the CDR3 is TGTGCCAGCAGCTTACCCGAGGGAGAAAAACTGTTTTTT. Translation: CASSLPEGEKLFF.

A remark on this clonotype: Given a much more abundant clone one base away, this may be a read error. The conserved closing phenylalanine or tryptophan is absent in this CDR3, likely reflecting a read error. The DNA is omitted, as the CDR3 cannot be located on it reliably, and the CDR3 follows TCRdb's listing. The chain employs TRBV7-9 and TRBJ2-7. The CDR3 comprises 13 residues, both ends counted. Germline CDR1 reads SEHNR; CDR2 reads FQNEAQ (reference sequence). The CDR3 here is CASSSQKRDERYL.

This clonotype was seen ten or more times. CDR3 amino acids: CASSEVPGAGTSTDTQYF. The CDR3 region has the DNA TGTGCCAGCAGTGAAGTCCCGGGGGCGGGAACCAGCACAGATACGCAGTATTTT. This chain joins TRBV6-1 and TRBJ2-3; perhaps D is TRBD1 or TRBD2 (6 bases each). This CDR3 has 18 amino acids. With 1 base removed from V and 0 bases from J, the gap between germline ends came to 17 bases. In germline, CDR1 is MNHNS, CDR2 SASEGT.

There are many counts of this clonotype. DNA for the CDR3: TGTGCCAGTAGCACAGCGGGAGGCTGGATAAACAATGAGCAGTTCTTC. This codes for CASSTAGGWINNEQFF. The V call is TRBV19, the J call TRBJ2-1, with 9 bases that match TRBD2. The trim removed 6 bases at V and 5 bases at J, leaving 11 bases unmatched. CDR1 and CDR2 (germline): LNHDA, SQIVND (reference sequence). The CDR3 consists of 16 residues. The full variable domain, completed using reference TRBV19 and TRBJ2-1, is DGGITQSPKYLFRKEGQNVTLSCEQNLNHDAMYWYRQDPGQGLRLIYYSQIVNDFQKGDIAEGYSVSREKKESFPLTVTSAQKNPTAFYLCASSTAGGWINNEQFFGPGTRLTVL.

The chain joins TRBV5-4 to TRBJ2-1, with 14 bases aligning to TRBD2. Per the germline V gene, CDR1 is SGHNT and CDR2 is YYREEE (reference sequence). Trimming took 3 bases from V and 9 from J; bases not matched to a gene: 11. The CDR3 loop spans 17 amino acids. CDR3 sequence (DNA): TGTGCCAGCAGCTCACCAACGGGACTAGCGGGAGCCCCTGAGCAGTTCTTC. It is translated as CASSSPTGLAGAPEQFF. Full variable domain (missing parts from reference TRBV5-4 and TRBJ2-1): ETGVTQSPTHLIKTRGQQVTLRCSSQSGHNTVSWYQQALGQGPQFIFQYYREEENGRGNFPPRFSGLQFPNYSSELNVNALELDDSALYLCASSSPTGLAGAPEQFFGPGTRLTVL.

This chain connects TRBV7-2 to TRBJ2-7; 7 bases match TRBD1. After removal of 0 bases from V and 3 bases from J, the junction contained 5 bases not matched to a gene. CDR3 size: 15 residues. The germline V gene has CDR1 SGHTA and CDR2 FQGNSA. DNA for the CDR3: TGTGCCAGCAGCTTAGCACTGGGACAGAACTACGAGCAGTACTTC. This sequence encodes CASSLALGQNYEQYF.

The J gene is TRBJ1-1, the V gene TRBV19; no firm D call. The V gene's germline CDR1 is LNHDA and CDR2 SQIVND (reference sequence). V lost 8 bases to trimming and J lost 7 bases, with 17 bases between them. This CDR3 has 13 amino acids. CDR3 region: CASYLLGTNEAFF. CDR3 coding DNA: TGTGCCAGTTATTTGTTGGGTACAAATGAAGCTTTCTTT.

This clonotype was observed a handful of times. V usage is TRBV15 and J usage is TRBJ2-3; 8 positions match TRBD1. With V trimmed by 0 bases and J by 9 bases, 11 bases remained unmatched. This CDR3 has 16 residues. CDR1 and CDR2 from the germline V gene are LNHNV and YYDKDF (reference sequence). The CDR3 sequence is CATSREQGTGVGTQYF. CDR3 DNA: TGTGCCACCAGCAGAGAACAGGGGACAGGAGTAGGCACGCAGTATTTT.

A word on this clonotype: The CDR3 does not end in the conserved phenylalanine or tryptophan, so this is likely a read error. No DNA is shown, since the ends of the CDR3 on it are uncertain; the CDR3 is the one TCRdb lists. This chain connects TRBV11-2 to TRBJ2-7. The CDR3 has 13 residues if both end residues are counted. CDR1 is SGHAT and CDR2 is FQNNGV in the germline V gene. The CDR3 region is CASSLDSPYEQHL.

A few counts support this clonotype. This chain uses TRBV2 with TRBJ1-6; 8 bases are shared with TRBD1. CDR1 is SNHLY and CDR2 is FYNNEI in the germline V gene. The CDR3 runs 13 residues. With 7 bases clipped from V and 10 bases from J, the junction kept 6 bases outside the gene matches. CDR3 sequence: CASKTGGESPLHF. The CDR3 DNA reads as TGTGCCAGCAAAACAGGGGGTGAGTCACCCCTCCACTTT.